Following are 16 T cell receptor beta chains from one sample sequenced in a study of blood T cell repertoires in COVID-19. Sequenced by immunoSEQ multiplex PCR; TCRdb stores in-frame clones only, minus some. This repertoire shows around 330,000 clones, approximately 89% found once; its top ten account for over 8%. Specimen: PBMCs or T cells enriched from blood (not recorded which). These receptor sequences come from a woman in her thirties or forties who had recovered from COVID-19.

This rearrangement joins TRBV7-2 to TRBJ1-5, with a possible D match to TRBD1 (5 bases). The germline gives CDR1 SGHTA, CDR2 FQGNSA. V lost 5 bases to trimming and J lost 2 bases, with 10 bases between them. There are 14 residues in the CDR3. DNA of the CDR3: TGTGCCAGCAGCGCCGGGACTCGCAATCAGCCCCAGCATTTT. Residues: CASSAGTRNQPQHF.

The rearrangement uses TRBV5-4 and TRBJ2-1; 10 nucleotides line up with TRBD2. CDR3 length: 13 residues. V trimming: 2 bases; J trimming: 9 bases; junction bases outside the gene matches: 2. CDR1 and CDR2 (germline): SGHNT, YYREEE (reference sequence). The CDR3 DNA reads TGTGCCAGCAGCTTCAGCGGGGGGGGTGAGCAGTTCTTC. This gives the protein CASSFSGGGEQFF.

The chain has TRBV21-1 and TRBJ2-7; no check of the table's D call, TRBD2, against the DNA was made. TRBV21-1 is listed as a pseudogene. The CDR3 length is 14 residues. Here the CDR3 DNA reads TGTGCCAGCAGCAAAGGAGGGTCATTGAACGAGCAGTACTTC. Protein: CASSKGGSLNEQYF.

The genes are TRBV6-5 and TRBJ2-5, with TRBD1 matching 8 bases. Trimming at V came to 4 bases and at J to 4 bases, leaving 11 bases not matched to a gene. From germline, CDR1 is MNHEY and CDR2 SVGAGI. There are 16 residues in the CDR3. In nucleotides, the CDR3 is TGTGCCAGCAGTTCCCTCACTGGACAGGGAGGAGAGACCCAGTACTTC. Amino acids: CASSSLTGQGGETQYF.

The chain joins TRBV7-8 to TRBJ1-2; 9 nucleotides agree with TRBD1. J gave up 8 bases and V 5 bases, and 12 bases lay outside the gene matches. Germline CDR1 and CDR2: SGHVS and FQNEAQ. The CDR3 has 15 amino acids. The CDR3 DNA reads TGTGCCAGCAGCCGGACCGGGACAGGGAGGGACGGCTACACCTTC. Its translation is CASSRTGTGRDGYTF.

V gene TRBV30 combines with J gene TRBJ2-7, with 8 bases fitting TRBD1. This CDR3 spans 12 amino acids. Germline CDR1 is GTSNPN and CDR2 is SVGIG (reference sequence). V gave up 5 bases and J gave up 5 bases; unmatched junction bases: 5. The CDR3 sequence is CAWGQGANEQYF. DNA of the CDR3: TGTGCCTGGGGCCAGGGGGCGAACGAGCAGTACTTC.

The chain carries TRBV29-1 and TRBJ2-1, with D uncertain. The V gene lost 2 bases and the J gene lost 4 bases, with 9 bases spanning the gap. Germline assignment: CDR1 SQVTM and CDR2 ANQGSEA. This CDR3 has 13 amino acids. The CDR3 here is CSVELPYYNEQFF. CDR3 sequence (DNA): TGCAGCGTTGAACTACCGTATTACAATGAGCAGTTCTTC.

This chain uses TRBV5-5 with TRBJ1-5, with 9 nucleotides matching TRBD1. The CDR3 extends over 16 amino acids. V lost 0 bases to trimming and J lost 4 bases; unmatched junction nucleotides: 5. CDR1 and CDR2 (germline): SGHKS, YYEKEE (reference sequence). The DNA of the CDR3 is TGTGCCAGCAGCTTGGAAGGGACAGGGATGAATCAGCCCCAGCATTTT. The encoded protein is CASSLEGTGMNQPQHF.

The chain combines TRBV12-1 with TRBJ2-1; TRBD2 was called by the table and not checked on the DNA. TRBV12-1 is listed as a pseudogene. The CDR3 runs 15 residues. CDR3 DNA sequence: TGTGCCAGCAGCGTAGCGGGAGGGTGGGGGAATGAGCAGTTCTTC. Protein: CASSVAGGWGNEQFF.

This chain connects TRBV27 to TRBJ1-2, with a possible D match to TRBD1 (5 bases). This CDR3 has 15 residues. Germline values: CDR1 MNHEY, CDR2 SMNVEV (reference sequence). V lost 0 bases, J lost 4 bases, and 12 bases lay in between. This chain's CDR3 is CASSLSWGSLYGYTF. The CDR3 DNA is TGTGCCAGCAGTTTATCGTGGGGCAGCCTCTATGGCTACACCTTC.

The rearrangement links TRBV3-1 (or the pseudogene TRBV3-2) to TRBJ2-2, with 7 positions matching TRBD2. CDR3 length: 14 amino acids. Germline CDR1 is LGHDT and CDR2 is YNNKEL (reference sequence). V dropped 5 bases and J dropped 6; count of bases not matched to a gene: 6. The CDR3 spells CASSGTAGAGELFF. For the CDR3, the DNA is TGTGCCAGCAGCGGGACGGCGGGGGCCGGGGAGCTGTTTTTT.

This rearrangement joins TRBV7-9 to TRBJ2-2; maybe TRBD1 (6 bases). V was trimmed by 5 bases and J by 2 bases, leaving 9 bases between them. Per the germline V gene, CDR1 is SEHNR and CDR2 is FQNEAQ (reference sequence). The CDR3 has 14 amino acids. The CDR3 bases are TGTGCCAGCAGCCCAGGGGACAACACCGGGGAGCTGTTTTTT. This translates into CASSPGDNTGELFF.

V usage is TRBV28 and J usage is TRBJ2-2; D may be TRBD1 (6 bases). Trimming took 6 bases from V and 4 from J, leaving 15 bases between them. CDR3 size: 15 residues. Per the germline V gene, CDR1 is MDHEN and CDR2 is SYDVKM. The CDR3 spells CASSRTVPSTGELFF. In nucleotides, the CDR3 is TGTGCCAGCAGCCGGACAGTTCCGAGCACCGGGGAGCTGTTTTTT.

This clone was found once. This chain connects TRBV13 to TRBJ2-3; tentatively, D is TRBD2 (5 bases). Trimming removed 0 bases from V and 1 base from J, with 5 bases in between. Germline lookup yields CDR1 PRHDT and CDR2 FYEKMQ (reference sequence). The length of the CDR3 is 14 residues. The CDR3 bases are TGTGCCAGCAGCTTAGGCGGGGGCACAGATACGCAGTATTTT. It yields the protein CASSLGGGTDTQYF.

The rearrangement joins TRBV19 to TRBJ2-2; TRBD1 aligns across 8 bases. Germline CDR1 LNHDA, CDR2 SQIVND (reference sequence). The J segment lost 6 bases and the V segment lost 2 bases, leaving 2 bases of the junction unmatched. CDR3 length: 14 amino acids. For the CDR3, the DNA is TGTGCCAGTAGTATACAGGGGGCCCCCGGGGAGCTGTTTTTT. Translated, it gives CASSIQGAPGELFF.

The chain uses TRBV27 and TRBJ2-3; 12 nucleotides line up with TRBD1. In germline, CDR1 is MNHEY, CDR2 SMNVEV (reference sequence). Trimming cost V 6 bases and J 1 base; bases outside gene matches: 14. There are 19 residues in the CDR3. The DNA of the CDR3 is TGTGCCAGCAGCCCTAAAGGGACAGGGGGCGGTATCCGCACAGATACGCAGTATTTT. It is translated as CASSPKGTGGGIRTDTQYF.